Presented here are 7 T cell receptor beta chains from one specimen sequenced in a study of blood T cell repertoires in COVID-19. Profiling relied on immunoSEQ multiplex PCR, and the TCRdb table lists in-frame clones only, not all of them. Of some 520,000 clones in the sample, 89% were seen once. The sample taken for sequencing was peripheral blood. The receptors come from a man between 18 and 35 years old with COVID-19, enrolled during active disease.

The chain has TRBV10-3 and TRBJ1-5; 8 nucleotides align to TRBD1. V lost 10 bases, J lost 2 bases, and 4 bases stayed unmatched. Germline CDR1 is ENHRY and CDR2 is SYGVKD. CDR3 length equals 13 residues. CDR3 in amino acids: CATAGQGNQPQHF. In DNA, the CDR3 is TGTGCCACGGCGGGACAGGGCAATCAGCCCCAGCATTTT.

The chain employs TRBV28 and TRBJ2-1; 8 bases agree with TRBD2. The CDR3 extends over 16 amino acids. V shed 6 bases and J 8 bases; nucleotides not matched to a gene: 15. Germline CDR1 reads MDHEN; CDR2 reads SYDVKM. The CDR3 region is CASRTSSGGVIDEQFF. The CDR3 nucleotides read TGTGCCAGCAGAACCTCGAGCGGGGGAGTGATCGATGAGCAGTTCTTC.

The genes are TRBV1 and TRBJ2-7; the table names TRBD1, a call not compared with the DNA. TRBV1 is marked as a pseudogene. The CDR3 is made up of 17 amino acids. The chain's CDR3 is CTSRRPGARNSVYEQYF. The DNA for the CDR3 is TGCACCAGCAGACGCCCAGGGGCTAGGAATTCCGTTTACGAGCAGTACTTC.

The chain combines TRBV15 with TRBJ2-1, with 13 bases matching TRBD2. Germline assignment: CDR1 LNHNV and CDR2 YYDKDF (reference sequence). This CDR3 is 18 amino acids long. The V gene end was trimmed by 8 bases and the J gene end by 3 bases; junction bases not matched to a gene: 13. The CDR3 DNA sequence: TGTGCCACCGAGCAGAGGGGACTAGCGGGATATAACTACAATGAGCAGTTCTTC. This gives the protein CATEQRGLAGYNYNEQFF.

The chain recombines TRBV5-5 with TRBJ2-5; D is uncertain. V gave up 4 bases and J gave up 2 bases, with 3 bases separating them. The CDR3 totals 11 residues. Looked up from germline, CDR1 is SGHKS and CDR2 is YYEKEE (reference sequence). CDR3 region: CASSLQETQYF. CDR3 bases: TGTGCCAGCAGCCTTCAAGAGACCCAGTACTTC.

The chain couples TRBV5-4 to TRBJ1-2, with D hard to call. The V end lost 4 bases, the J end lost 5 bases, and 12 bases lay between the germline ends. CDR3 size: 13 residues. Germline V gene lookup returns CDR1 SGHNT and CDR2 YYREEE (reference sequence). The CDR3 DNA reads as TGTGCCAGCAGCCGGGATGGAGAGTATGGCTACACCTTC. Translation gives CASSRDGEYGYTF.

This clone was observed a few times. This chain links TRBV2 with TRBJ2-7, with a possible D match to TRBD2 (5 bases). Germline V CDR1 and CDR2: SNHLY, FYNNEI. The CDR3 is made up of 14 amino acids. V gave up 2 bases and J gave up 1 base, with 9 bases separating them. The CDR3 is CASSEPRGSYEQYF. As DNA, the CDR3 is TGTGCCAGCAGTGAACCCCGGGGTTCCTACGAGCAGTACTTC.